This paragraph covers one T cell receptor (beta chain) sequence. Its target is unknown. Quantitative 5'-RACE with molecular barcodes was used to make the TCR beta libraries. TCRdb processed the 5' RACE reads anew with MiXCR; each CDR3 protein has one entry. The profile shows hundreds of thousands of distinct CDR3 sequences, 12% of them singletons. This specimen belongs to a study of CD8 T cells in ankylosing spondylitis. Findings and limits, study-wide: Within matched ankylosing spondylitis synovial fluid, disease-linked clones were reportedly significantly enriched. Ankylosing spondylitis blood seemed to carry a telltale TCR beta motif made of several highly homologous variants.

The CDR3 consists of 11 residues. This receptor was identified in a male donor with ankylosing spondylitis. The chain carries TRBV21-1 and TRBJ2-7. TRBV21-1 is a documented pseudogene. The material sequenced was blood, either unsorted or a sorted T cell fraction (not recorded which). CDR3 residues: CASSIRREQYF. For the CDR3, the DNA is TGTGCCAGCAGCATCCGCCGGGAGCAGTACTTC.